These 7 T cell receptor beta chains share one sample of origin, sequenced in a study of a mutant IDH1 vaccine in newly diagnosed glioma. No antigen has been identified for these receptors. Produced via immunoSEQ multiplex PCR; TCRdb's table is partial and in-frame only. The profile shows tens of thousands of clones, 81% of them singletons. Time point reported: week 5, during vaccination. Vaccinated patients received 300 ug of mutant IDH1 20-mer peptide per dose, with topical imiquimod. The sample here was PBMCs, taken from a glioma patient whose treatment included an IDH1 peptide vaccine. The receptor source for this set is a man aged 50-60 years with glioma.

The chain combines TRBV30 with TRBJ1-5; TRBD1 aligns across 11 bases. The CDR3 is 19 residues long. Per germline, CDR1 GTSNPN and CDR2 SVGIG (reference sequence). V lost 1 base, J lost 0 bases, and 11 bases stayed unmatched. In DNA form, the CDR3 reads TGTGCCTGGAGTGGGCTCGGGACAGGGGGACTTTATAGCAATCAGCCCCAGCATTTT. Its protein is CAWSGLGTGGLYSNQPQHF. Looking up the rest from reference TRBV30 and TRBJ1-5 gives the full variable domain: SQTIHQWPATLVQPVGSPLSLECTVEGTSNPNLYWYRQAAGRGLQLLFYSVGIGQISSEVPQNLSASRPQDRQFILSSKKLLLSDSGFYLCAWSGLGTGGLYSNQPQHFGDGTRLSIL.

The chain uses TRBV30 and TRBJ1-2; no firm D call. The CDR3 covers 12 residues. CDR1 and CDR2 (germline): GTSNPN, SVGIG (reference sequence). With 2 bases removed from V and 8 bases from J, the gap between germline ends came to 12 bases. Here the CDR3 DNA reads TGTGCCTGGAGTTTGCGTAGAAGGGGCTACACCTTC. The encoded protein is CAWSLRRRGYTF. Variable domain in full (rest from reference TRBV30 and TRBJ1-2): SQTIHQWPATLVQPVGSPLSLECTVEGTSNPNLYWYRQAAGRGLQLLFYSVGIGQISSEVPQNLSASRPQDRQFILSSKKLLLSDSGFYLCAWSLRRRGYTFGSGTRLTVV.

The chain has TRBV11-3 and TRBJ2-5, with TRBD1 matching 7 bases. V shed 5 bases and J 2 bases; nucleotides not matched to a gene: 14. CDR1 is SGHNT, CDR2 YENEEA, per germline. The CDR3 covers 17 residues. The CDR3 region is CASSTTRQGIGQETQYF. The CDR3 nucleotides read TGTGCCAGCAGCACCACGAGACAGGGCATAGGGCAAGAGACCCAGTACTTC.

This chain joins TRBV11-2 and TRBJ1-5; 9 bases are a match to TRBD1. Germline V gene sequence: CDR1 SGHAT, CDR2 FQNNGV. V dropped 1 base and J dropped 2; count of bases not matched to a gene: 3. This CDR3 has 16 residues. CDR3 sequence: CASSLGTGVGNQPQHF. The CDR3 DNA follows: TGTGCCAGCAGCTTAGGGACAGGGGTCGGCAATCAGCCCCAGCATTTT.

The V and J genes are TRBV28 and TRBJ1-5, with 7 bases fitting TRBD1. Germline V CDR1 and CDR2: MDHEN, SYDVKM. The CDR3 runs to 14 residues. V shed 1 base and J 4 bases; nucleotides not matched to a gene: 1. The CDR3 protein is CASSLSTGNQPQHF. CDR3 nucleotide sequence: TGTGCCAGCAGTTTATCGACAGGGAATCAGCCCCAGCATTTT.

The chain joins TRBV2 to TRBJ2-6; TRBD1 might be the D (6 bases). The length of the CDR3 is 17 residues. Trimming removed 6 bases at V and 2 bases at J, with 17 bases between. CDR1 and CDR2 from the germline V gene are SNHLY and FYNNEI. This CDR3 is CASRGQNTLTGANVLTF. DNA of the CDR3: TGTGCCAGCAGAGGACAGAATACTTTAACTGGGGCCAACGTCCTGACTTTC.

CDR3 sequence (DNA): TGTGCCAGCGGTCGGGGGGATACCTACGAGCAGTACTTC. This sequence encodes CASGRGDTYEQYF. V gene TRBV6-1 combines with J gene TRBJ2-7; 7 bases agree with TRBD2. The V gene's germline CDR1 is MNHNS and CDR2 SASEGT. V shed 8 bases and J 2 bases; nucleotides not matched to a gene: 6. The CDR3 sequence is 13 residues long.